This paragraph reports one TCR beta chain. The germline gives CDR1 GTSNPN, CDR2 SVGIG (reference sequence). V lost 0 bases to trimming and J lost 2 bases, with 7 bases between them. The CDR3 is 13 amino acids. The data originate from a study of T cell repertoires in aging, cancer and after chemotherapy. Rearranged V-D-J TRB sequences were amplified with a mixed TRB-A/B primer pool. MiXCR, run by TCRdb on the multiplex PCR reads, gives a single entry per CDR3 protein. This sample has roughly 3,000 distinct CDR3 sequences, with 50% to 60% found just once. Amplification of TCR beta used genomic DNA extracted from peripheral blood.

The rearrangement uses TRBV30 and TRBJ1-1, with unresolved D. The sequenced material came from blood. The sequence came from a human donor with a blood cancer. CDR3 amino acids: CAWSVVPNTEAFF. CDR3 nucleotide sequence: TGTGCCTGGAGTGTCGTTCCCAACACTGAAGCTTTCTTT. Together with reference TRBV30 and TRBJ1-1, the CDR3 gives the full variable domain: SQTIHQWPATLVQPVGSPLSLECTVEGTSNPNLYWYRQAAGRGLQLLFYSVGIGQISSEVPQNLSASRPQDRQFILSSKKLLLSDSGFYLCAWSVVPNTEAFFGQGTRLTVV.